This record looks at one TCR beta chain sequence and its context. The sample belongs to a study of cytomegalovirus exposure and HLA in healthy donors. For the study at large: Approximately 180 million T cells yielded 100 million to 130 million unique TCR beta sequences, as an earlier analysis found.

Amplification used 60 Vbeta primers and 13 Jbeta primers. The protocol was immunoSEQ multiplex PCR, while the TCRdb copy is restricted to in-frame clones and leaves out a portion. The table lists 200,000 or so clones, around 73% of them singletons. Germline V gene sequence: CDR1 MNHEY, CDR2 SVGAGI. V lost 2 bases and J lost 4; bases outside the gene matches: 6. The CDR3 sequence is 16 residues long. This sequence joins TRBV6-5 and TRBJ2-5; 11 nucleotides align to TRBD2. Sequencing used PBMCs. This clonotype was sampled from a male donor in good health and CMV-seronegative. The CDR3 nucleotides read TGTGCCAGCAGTTACCAGACCGGACTAGCGGGAGAGACCCAGTACTTC. As protein: CASSYQTGLAGETQYF.